The 24 T cell receptor beta chains listed next were all sequenced from one sample in a study of blood T cell repertoires in COVID-19. The method was immunoSEQ multiplex PCR; TCRdb's version includes in-frame clones alone and lacks a portion of them. The sample lists a few hundred thousand clones; over 85% were seen once. The sequencing sample was made of PBMCs or T cells enriched from blood (not recorded which). The source of these receptors is a woman in her sixties who had recovered from COVID-19.

The genes are TRBV9 and TRBJ2-2; 9 bases match TRBD1. CDR3 length: 16 residues. Germline CDR1 reads SGDLS; CDR2 reads YYNGEE. V lost 4 bases to trimming and J lost 3 bases; unmatched junction nucleotides: 7. The CDR3 region is CASSTHRGLDTGELFF. The CDR3 coding sequence is TGTGCCAGCAGCACCCACAGGGGGCTCGACACCGGGGAGCTGTTTTTT.

This chain links TRBV7-8 with TRBJ2-5; D not certain. The CDR3 is made up of 12 amino acids. Deletions cut 4 bases from V and 5 bases from J, with 8 bases between. Germline V lookup: CDR1 SGHVS, CDR2 FQNEAQ. The CDR3 sequence is CASSSGQETQYF. Written as DNA, the CDR3 is TGTGCCAGCAGCTCAGGTCAGGAGACCCAGTACTTC. Full variable domain (rest looked up from reference TRBV7-8 and TRBJ2-5): GAGVSQSPRYKVAKRGQDVALRCDPISGHVSLFWYQQALGQGPEFLTYFQNEAQLDKSGLPSDRFFAERPEGSVSTLKIQRTQQEDSAVYLCASSSGQETQYFGPGTRLLVL.

The chain has TRBV29-1 and TRBJ1-4; D not certain. Trimming stripped 7 bases from V and 4 bases from J, with 13 bases between. Germline loops: CDR1 SQVTM, CDR2 ANQGSEA. The CDR3 contains 13 residues. The CDR3 here is CSAPDGLNEKLFF. CDR3 sequence (DNA): TGCAGCGCGCCAGACGGACTTAATGAAAAACTGTTTTTT.

The chain is built from TRBV7-3 and TRBJ2-7; D ambiguous. Germline CDR1 SGHTA, CDR2 FQGTGA. Deletions cut 1 base from V and 0 bases from J, with 10 bases between. CDR3 size: 15 residues. The DNA for the CDR3 is TGTGCCAGCAGCTTAAAGGTTCGGAGCTCCTACGAGCAGTACTTC. Protein product: CASSLKVRSSYEQYF.

This clone appeared a single time. CDR3 sequence reads: CASNSLWGYTF. In DNA form, the CDR3 reads TGTGCCAGTAACTCCTTATGGGGCTACACCTTC. V and J are TRBV2 and TRBJ1-2; D call uncertain. The V and J ends lost 9 bases and 8 bases respectively, with 13 bases between them. This CDR3 has 11 residues. CDR1 is SNHLY, CDR2 FYNNEI, per germline. Drawing the rest from reference TRBV2 and TRBJ1-2, the complete variable domain is EPEVTQTPSHQVTQMGQEVILRCVPISNHLYFYWYRQILGQKVEFLVSFYNNEISEKSEIFDDQFSVERPDGSNFTLKIRSTKLEDSAMYFCASNSLWGYTFGSGTRLTVV.

About this clone itself: Other DNA sequences in the same sample also yield this CDR3. This chain links TRBV5-1 with TRBJ2-2, with TRBD2 matching over 8 bases. CDR1 and CDR2 (germline): SGHRS, YFSETQ. Trimming took 2 bases from V and 0 from J; bases not matched to a gene: 0. The CDR3 runs 15 residues. As DNA, the CDR3 is TGCGCCAGCAGCTTAGCGGGGGCGAACACCGGGGAGCTGTTTTTT. Translated: CASSLAGANTGELFF.

This clone appeared once. This chain uses TRBV19 with TRBJ1-2, with 11 bases identical to TRBD1. With 5 bases clipped from V and 14 bases from J, the junction kept 10 bases outside the gene matches. CDR1 and CDR2 (germline): LNHDA, SQIVND (reference sequence). The CDR3 covers 13 residues. The chain's CDR3 is CASSARDRGIGTF. The CDR3 nucleotides are TGTGCCAGTAGTGCACGGGACAGGGGGATTGGTACCTTC.

The CDR3 reads CASSLGLGGPYNEQFF. The CDR3 DNA reads as TGCGCCAGCAGCTTGGGGTTAGGCGGCCCCTACAATGAGCAGTTCTTC. The chain combines TRBV5-1 with TRBJ2-1; D is ambiguous. The germline V gene encodes CDR1 SGHRS and CDR2 YFSETQ. The CDR3 consists of 16 residues. Trimming removed 0 bases from V and 2 bases from J, with 12 bases in between.

The J gene is TRBJ1-5, the V gene TRBV28, with 8 bases lining up with TRBD1. V lost 3 bases, J lost 2 bases, and 9 bases stayed unmatched. CDR3 length: 17 amino acids. From germline, CDR1 is MDHEN and CDR2 SYDVKM. CDR3 nucleotides: TGTGCCAGCAGTTTGCTCACAGGGGGGGCCGGCAATCAGCCCCAGCATTTT. Protein: CASSLLTGGAGNQPQHF.

The rearrangement uses TRBV28 and TRBJ2-3; 12 bases fit TRBD2. CDR1 MDHEN and CDR2 SYDVKM come from the germline V gene. V lost 3 bases to trimming and J lost 6 bases; unmatched junction nucleotides: 10. The CDR3 contains 17 residues. In nucleotides, the CDR3 is TGTGCCAGCAGTTTCCCGACTAGCGGGGGTCCTCGGGATACGCAGTATTTT. It yields the protein CASSFPTSGGPRDTQYF.

The J gene is TRBJ2-7, the V gene TRBV5-1; TRBD2 might be the D (5 bases). Trimming pared 0 bases from V and 7 bases from J, leaving 5 bases between. The germline gives CDR1 SGHRS, CDR2 YFSETQ. There are 11 residues in the CDR3. The CDR3, as DNA: TGCGCCAGCAGCTTGGAGCGGGAGCAGTACTTC. Residues: CASSLEREQYF.

This clone has a handful of counts. The genes are TRBV12-3 or TRBV12-4 and TRBJ2-7; tentative D call: TRBD1 (6 bases). V was shortened by 6 bases and J by 3 bases, with 9 bases between the two germline ends. This CDR3 has 12 amino acids. CDR3 sequence: CASSRGGYEQYF. CDR3 sequence (DNA): TGTGCCAGCAGCCGAGGGGGCTACGAGCAGTACTTC.

The gene calls are TRBV15 and TRBJ2-1, with D maybe TRBD2 (5 bases). The V end was cut by 1 base, the J end by 0 bases, with 10 bases between. The CDR3 is 16 residues long. The germline V gene encodes CDR1 LNHNV and CDR2 YYDKDF (reference sequence). The CDR3 spells CATSRAVGVSYNEQFF. CDR3 DNA sequence: TGTGCCACCAGCAGAGCAGTGGGAGTCTCCTACAATGAGCAGTTCTTC. The whole variable domain, filled in from reference TRBV15 and TRBJ2-1, reads DAMVIQNPRYQVTQFGKPVTLSCSQTLNHNVMYWYQQKSSQAPKLLFHYYDKDFNNEADTPDNFQSRRPNTSFCFLDIRSPGLGDTAMYLCATSRAVGVSYNEQFFGPGTRLTVL.

The chain's CDR3 is CASAHGSTDTQYF. The CDR3 region has the DNA TGTGCCAGCGCCCACGGGAGCACAGATACGCAGTATTTT. This chain connects TRBV12-3 or TRBV12-4 to TRBJ2-3; D is ambiguous. V was pared by 8 bases and J by 0 bases, with 9 bases between. The CDR3 is 13 amino acids.

A note on this clone: The sample holds other DNA sequences that translate to the same CDR3. The chain combines TRBV28 with TRBJ2-7, with 7 bases fitting TRBD1. CDR3 size: 12 residues. With 5 bases clipped from V and 4 bases from J, the junction kept 2 bases outside the gene matches. From germline, CDR1 is MDHEN and CDR2 SYDVKM. Written as DNA, the CDR3 is TGTGCCAGCAGTCGACAGGGTTACGAGCAGTACTTC. It codes for CASSRQGYEQYF.

This clone occurred once. The CDR3 reads CASSSPAQGNTEAFF. The CDR3 nucleotides read TGTGCCAGCAGTTCCCCCGCACAGGGGAACACTGAAGCTTTCTTT. The chain has TRBV28 and TRBJ1-1; D perhaps matches TRBD1 (6 bases). Germline V lookup: CDR1 MDHEN, CDR2 SYDVKM. The CDR3 spans 15 residues. The V gene lost 4 bases and the J gene lost 1 base, with 13 bases spanning the gap. Complete variable domain (other parts from reference TRBV28 and TRBJ1-1): DVKVTQSSRYLVKRTGEKVFLECVQDMDHENMFWYRQDPGLGLRLIYFSYDVKMKEKGDIPEGYSVSREKKERFSLILESASTNQTSMYLCASSSPAQGNTEAFFGQGTRLTVV.

The chain uses TRBV7-9 and TRBJ1-5; TRBD1 agrees at 8 bases. The V segment lost 5 bases and the J segment 7 bases; nucleotides outside the gene matches: 7. Germline assignment: CDR1 SEHNR and CDR2 FQNEAQ (reference sequence). The CDR3 consists of 14 residues. In nucleotides, the CDR3 is TGTGCCAGCAGCCCGCAGGGGGCTGAACAGCCCCAGCATTTT. Translation: CASSPQGAEQPQHF.

The chain recombines TRBV11-3 with TRBJ2-1; D possibly corresponds to TRBD2 (6 bases). V was clipped by 8 bases and J by 14 bases, with 19 bases between them. CDR1 SGHNT and CDR2 YENEEA come from the germline V gene. The CDR3 sequence is 12 residues long. The chain's CDR3 is CASRDFTMREFF. DNA for the CDR3: TGTGCCAGCCGGGACTTCACAATGAGGGAGTTCTTC.

The sample holds many counts of this clone. V usage is TRBV7-9 and J usage is TRBJ2-7, with TRBD1 as a possible D gene (6 bases). Per the germline V gene, CDR1 is SEHNR and CDR2 is FQNEAQ (reference sequence). This CDR3 has 16 residues. V lost 5 bases, J lost 1 base, and 18 bases lay in between. The CDR3 DNA reads as TGTGCCAGCAGCGCAGCATCGGGACACCGATCCTACGAGCAGTACTTC. Translation gives CASSAASGHRSYEQYF.

The chain joins TRBV4-2 to TRBJ1-2; TRBD1 matches at 10 bases. Germline-derived CDR1 and CDR2 are LGHNA and YNFKEQ. The CDR3 is made up of 15 amino acids. The V and J ends lost 0 bases and 5 bases, in that order; junction bases with no gene match: 3. The CDR3 region has the DNA TGTGCCAGCAGCCAAGATCAGGGACAGGGGTATGGCTACACCTTC. Its protein is CASSQDQGQGYGYTF.

The J gene is TRBJ2-1, the V gene TRBV5-1, with 10 bases that match TRBD1. V lost 2 bases to trimming and J lost 8 bases; unmatched junction nucleotides: 10. CDR1 is SGHRS, CDR2 YFSETQ, per germline. The CDR3 consists of 16 residues. The CDR3 coding sequence is TGCGCCAGCAGCTTTTTGGGACAGGGGTTTTTGGATGAGCAGTTCTTC. Protein: CASSFLGQGFLDEQFF.

V gene TRBV7-9 combines with J gene TRBJ1-1; D remains ambiguous. V gave up 1 base and J gave up 1 base, with 7 bases separating them. The CDR3 covers 14 residues. The germline V gene encodes CDR1 SEHNR and CDR2 FQNEAQ (reference sequence). The CDR3, as DNA: TGTGCCAGCAGCTTAGATGCAGGGAACACTGAAGCTTTCTTT. This sequence encodes CASSLDAGNTEAFF.

This chain joins TRBV12-3 or TRBV12-4 and TRBJ1-2; 8 nucleotides match TRBD1. There are 13 residues in the CDR3. The V and J ends lost 6 bases and 8 bases, in that order; junction bases with no gene match: 8. The CDR3 DNA is TGTGCCAGCAGCACCGGGACAGGAAGGGGCTACACCTTC. This gives the protein CASSTGTGRGYTF.

The rearrangement joins TRBV7-6 to TRBJ2-1; maybe TRBD1 (6 bases). Germline assignment: CDR1 SGHVS and CDR2 FNYEAQ. CDR3 size: 15 residues. Trimming shortened V by 1 base and J by 6 bases, and 13 bases separated the two germline ends. The DNA for the CDR3 is TGTGCCAGCAGCTTAGTTGGGGGCGCGGGCAATGAGCAGTTCTTC. Translating gives CASSLVGGAGNEQFF.